What follows are 27 T cell receptor beta chains derived from one specimen sequenced in a study of cytomegalovirus exposure and HLA in healthy donors. PCR involved 60 Vbeta and 13 Jbeta primers. Some clones are missing from TCRdb's copy, which holds only in-frame ones; the method was immunoSEQ multiplex PCR. This sample yields under 150,000 clones, of which about three quarters are seen a single time; approximately 1.3% belongs to the top ten. Sequencing was done on a sample of PBMCs. The receptors stem from a male donor in good health and CMV-seropositive.

A few counts support this clone. The chain is built from TRBV27 and TRBJ1-5; 8 bases fit TRBD1. Trimming at V came to 8 bases and at J to 4 bases, leaving 4 bases not matched to a gene. There are 13 residues in the CDR3. Germline lookup yields CDR1 MNHEY and CDR2 SMNVEV (reference sequence). The CDR3 DNA follows: TGTGCCAGCCCTGGACAGGGAAATCAGCCCCAGCATTTT. It is translated as CASPGQGNQPQHF.

This chain links TRBV19 with TRBJ2-1; D is undetermined. V was pared by 6 bases and J by 0 bases, with 6 bases between. The CDR3 is 13 residues long. Germline values: CDR1 LNHDA, CDR2 SQIVND (reference sequence). CDR3 loop: CASSPTSYNEQFF. Here the CDR3 DNA reads TGTGCCAGTAGCCCTACCTCCTACAATGAGCAGTTCTTC.

This chain uses TRBV19 with TRBJ1-4; 8 nucleotides match TRBD1. CDR1 and CDR2 (germline): LNHDA, SQIVND (reference sequence). J was trimmed by 6 bases and V by 4 bases; bases with no gene match: 4. This CDR3 is built from 14 residues. The CDR3 nucleotides read TGTGCCAGTAGTAGCGGACAGGGAGATGAAAAACTGTTTTTT. Translated: CASSSGQGDEKLFF.

This clone was seen a few times. The chain carries TRBV10-1 and TRBJ2-1, with 10 bases that match TRBD2. The V gene's germline CDR1 is WNHNN and CDR2 SYGVQD (reference sequence). V lost 6 bases to trimming and J lost 5 bases; unmatched junction nucleotides: 4. The CDR3 is 14 residues long. In DNA, the CDR3 is TGCGCCAGCAGACTAGCGGGGAGAAACAATGAGCAGTTCTTC. Its protein product is CASRLAGRNNEQFF.

V is TRBV5-1 and J is TRBJ1-1, with a tentative D call TRBD1 (6 bases). The CDR3 sequence is 13 residues long. The V end lost 2 bases, the J end lost 4 bases, and 9 bases lay between the germline ends. In germline, CDR1 is SGHRS, CDR2 YFSETQ. CDR3 DNA sequence: TGCGCCAGCAGCTTAACACAGGGCACTGAAGCTTTCTTT. Its protein is CASSLTQGTEAFF.

V and J are TRBV5-1 and TRBJ1-4; D not certain. Germline CDR1 is SGHRS and CDR2 is YFSETQ. V was clipped by 5 bases and J by 8 bases, with 13 bases between them. The CDR3 is 13 residues long. CDR3 coding DNA: TGCGCCAGCAGTCTAGCCCTCTCGGAAAAACTGTTTTTT. Translating it yields CASSLALSEKLFF.

V and J are TRBV10-3 and TRBJ1-1; 9 bases agree with TRBD1. Looked up from germline, CDR1 is ENHRY and CDR2 is SYGVKD. CDR3 length equals 12 residues. Trimming took 9 bases from V and 1 from J; bases not matched to a gene: 0. The CDR3 sequence is CAMGQGNTEAFF. The CDR3 nucleotides are TGTGCCATGGGACAGGGGAACACTGAAGCTTTCTTT.

The rearrangement uses TRBV27 and TRBJ2-1, with D maybe TRBD2 (6 bases). Trimming cost V 7 bases and J 4 bases, with 14 bases left between them. The CDR3 loop spans 14 amino acids. From germline, CDR1 is MNHEY and CDR2 SMNVEV (reference sequence). The CDR3 spells CASNRDWNYNEQFF. For the CDR3, the DNA is TGTGCCAGCAATAGGGACTGGAATTACAATGAGCAGTTCTTC.

The rearrangement links TRBV7-9 to TRBJ2-1, with D perhaps TRBD1 (6 bases). The CDR3 has 15 residues. Trimming left V 4 bases short and J 4 bases short, with 14 bases between. Germline values: CDR1 SEHNR, CDR2 FQNEAQ (reference sequence). The CDR3 DNA is TGTGCCAGCAGCTCCCTCCTGACAGGTTACAATGAGCAGTTCTTC. Its translation is CASSSLLTGYNEQFF.

V and J are TRBV7-6 and TRBJ2-2; TRBD2 matches at 10 bases. Germline CDR1 reads SGHVS; CDR2 reads FNYEAQ. The V gene end was trimmed by 4 bases and the J gene end by 3 bases; junction bases not matched to a gene: 5. The CDR3 totals 16 residues. The CDR3 region has the DNA TGTGCCAGCAGCTCCACAGCGGGGGGGGACACCGGGGAGCTGTTTTTT. Residues: CASSSTAGGDTGELFF.

V gene TRBV6-5 combines with J gene TRBJ2-2, with D tentatively TRBD2 (6 bases). Germline V lookup: CDR1 MNHEY, CDR2 SVGAGI. CDR3 size: 14 residues. V was trimmed by 8 bases and J by 1 base, leaving 11 bases between them. The DNA for the CDR3 is TGTGCCAGCGGCGGGACCGAGAACACCGGGGAGCTGTTTTTT. Translated: CASGGTENTGELFF.

The chain links TRBV28 to TRBJ2-5; 7 bases are shared with TRBD2. CDR3 length: 13 amino acids. Germline lookup yields CDR1 MDHEN and CDR2 SYDVKM. Trimming took 6 bases from V and 2 from J; bases not matched to a gene: 3. CDR3 protein: CASSSSGQETQYF. CDR3 sequence (DNA): TGTGCCAGCAGCTCTAGCGGACAAGAGACCCAGTACTTC.

The J gene is TRBJ2-7, the V gene TRBV9, with TRBD1 matching 8 bases. The CDR3 is 13 amino acids. After removal of 4 bases from V and 5 bases from J, the junction contained 5 bases not matched to a gene. The germline V gene has CDR1 SGDLS and CDR2 YYNGEE. The CDR3 protein is CASSSTGADEQYF. The CDR3 nucleotides are TGTGCCAGCAGCTCGACAGGGGCAGACGAGCAGTACTTC. Filled out from reference TRBV9 and TRBJ2-7, the complete variable domain reads DSGVTQTPKHLITATGQRVTLRCSPRSGDLSVYWYQQSLDQGLQFLIQYYNGEERAKGNILERFSAQQFPDLHSELNLSSLELGDSALYFCASSSTGADEQYFGPGTRLTVT.

This sequence joins TRBV4-2 and TRBJ2-1; 11 bases align to TRBD2. The germline V gene has CDR1 LGHNA and CDR2 YNFKEQ. This CDR3 comprises 15 residues. With 3 bases clipped from V and 7 bases from J, the junction kept 5 bases outside the gene matches. Here the CDR3 reads CASSQAGTSGNEQFF. CDR3 nucleotides: TGTGCCAGCAGCCAGGCCGGGACTAGCGGAAATGAGCAGTTCTTC.

The rearrangement uses TRBV5-8 and TRBJ1-4; no firm D call. The CDR3 is 17 amino acids. V was cut by 1 base and J by 7 bases, with 20 bases left in between. The germline V gene has CDR1 SGHTS and CDR2 YDEGEE. The CDR3 region has the DNA TGTGCCAGCAGCTTGATCGCCCTAGCGGAGATGGGTGAAAAACTGTTTTTT. The encoded protein is CASSLIALAEMGEKLFF.

The chain couples TRBV2 to TRBJ1-2; 8 nucleotides align to TRBD1. The length of the CDR3 is 16 residues. The V gene end was trimmed by 9 bases and the J gene end by 3 bases; junction bases not matched to a gene: 15. Germline-derived CDR1 and CDR2 are SNHLY and FYNNEI. CDR3 DNA sequence: TGTGCCAGGTTGGACAGGGAGGTAAAGCGGGACTATGGCTACACCTTC. This codes for CARLDREVKRDYGYTF.

The chain has TRBV6-6 and TRBJ1-4; maybe TRBD1 (5 bases). The ends were cut back, 5 bases at V and 7 bases at J, with 14 bases in the middle. Germline V gives CDR1 MNHNY, CDR2 SVGAGI (reference sequence). This CDR3 is 14 amino acids long. The CDR3 sequence: CASSTQGGSEKLFF. For the CDR3, the DNA is TGTGCCAGCAGTACTCAGGGAGGGAGTGAAAAACTGTTTTTT.

V is TRBV6-1 and J is TRBJ1-5; no definite D call. Per germline, CDR1 MNHNS and CDR2 SASEGT. The CDR3 is 12 amino acids. V was trimmed by 8 bases and J by 5 bases, leaving 10 bases between them. DNA of the CDR3: TGTGCCAGCGGTTCCCCGGATCAGCCCCAGCATTTT. As protein: CASGSPDQPQHF.

The chain recombines TRBV19 with TRBJ1-2, with 10 bases identical to TRBD1. CDR1 and CDR2 from the germline V gene are LNHDA and SQIVND (reference sequence). The CDR3 extends over 15 amino acids. V was pared by 3 bases and J by 8 bases, with 9 bases of the junction left unmatched. The CDR3 DNA follows: TGTGCCAGTAGTATCAGACAGGGGGCCGGGCGAGGCTACACCTTC. Translating gives CASSIRQGAGRGYTF.

This clone was detected a few times. An end of the junction differs from the germline gene, which may be a read error. The rearrangement links TRBV7-9 to TRBJ2-7; 9 nucleotides match TRBD1. The CDR3 has 17 residues. Germline assignment: CDR1 SEHNR and CDR2 FQNEAQ (reference sequence). The CDR3 loop reads CSSSLETGDREADEQYF. Written as DNA, the CDR3 is TGTTCCAGCAGCTTAGAAACCGGGGACAGGGAGGCAGACGAGCAGTACTTC. Using reference TRBV7-9 and TRBJ2-7 for the parts outside the CDR3, the full variable domain is DTGVSQNPRHKITKRGQNVTFRCDPISEHNRLYWYRQTLGQGPEFLTYFQNEAQLEKSRLLSDRFSAERPKGSFSTLEIQRTEQGDSAMYLCSSSLETGDREADEQYFGPGTRLTVT.

This clone was recorded only once. The chain couples TRBV30 to TRBJ1-3, with 7 bases that match TRBD1. J gave up 0 bases and V 4 bases, and 6 bases lay outside the gene matches. The CDR3 length is 15 residues. Germline CDR1 GTSNPN, CDR2 SVGIG (reference sequence). In nucleotides, the CDR3 is TGTGCCTGGAACACCAGGGGGGCCTCTGGAAACACCATATATTTT. As protein: CAWNTRGASGNTIYF. The whole variable domain, remainder taken from reference TRBV30 and TRBJ1-3, is SQTIHQWPATLVQPVGSPLSLECTVEGTSNPNLYWYRQAAGRGLQLLFYSVGIGQISSEVPQNLSASRPQDRQFILSSKKLLLSDSGFYLCAWNTRGASGNTIYFGEGSWLTVV.

The CDR3 DNA follows: TGTGCCAGCGGGCCCTATGGCGGACTCTCCTACGAGCAGTACTTC. Translation gives CASGPYGGLSYEQYF. The chain recombines TRBV6-5 with TRBJ2-7, with D maybe TRBD2 (5 bases). From germline, CDR1 is MNHEY and CDR2 SVGAGI. The CDR3 loop spans 15 amino acids. V gave up 8 bases and J gave up 0 bases, with 17 bases separating them.

This sequence joins TRBV7-2 and TRBJ2-1, with 9 bases fitting TRBD2. The ends lost 4 bases at V and 8 bases at J; junction bases unmatched: 6. The CDR3 sequence is 14 residues long. Germline V gene data show CDR1 as SGHTA and CDR2 as FQGNSA. CDR3 nucleotides: TGTGCCAGCAGCTCACAGACTAGCGGCCATGAGCAGTTCTTC. Encoded protein: CASSSQTSGHEQFF.

A note on this clone: Germline and junction disagree at one end, which may indicate a read error. V and J are TRBV7-7 and TRBJ2-5; D possibly corresponds to TRBD1 (6 bases). Germline V gives CDR1 SSHAT, CDR2 FNYEAQ (reference sequence). This CDR3 is built from 15 residues. CDR3 protein: CASSSDPGDGETQYF. DNA for the CDR3: TGTGCTAGCAGCTCAGACCCAGGGGACGGTGAGACCCAGTACTTC.

V usage is TRBV11-1 and J usage is TRBJ2-7; D gene uncertain. The CDR3 runs to 17 residues. Germline lookup yields CDR1 SGHAT and CDR2 FQDESV (reference sequence). The ends were cut back, 0 bases at V and 0 bases at J, with 15 bases in the middle. This CDR3 is CASSLASIYENSYEQYF. As DNA, the CDR3 is TGTGCCAGCAGCTTAGCTAGCATCTATGAGAACTCCTACGAGCAGTACTTC.

The genes are TRBV11-2 and TRBJ2-1, with D hard to call. Trimming cost V 1 base and J 5 bases, with 6 bases left between them. Looked up from germline, CDR1 is SGHAT and CDR2 is FQNNGV. CDR3 length: 13 residues. The CDR3 here is CASSLGINNEQFF. The CDR3 bases are TGTGCCAGCAGCTTAGGTATTAACAATGAGCAGTTCTTC.

The chain uses TRBV5-8 and TRBJ1-2, with D maybe TRBD1 (6 bases). Germline V gives CDR1 SGHTS, CDR2 YDEGEE. This CDR3 comprises 14 residues. Trimming shortened V by 0 bases and J by 8 bases, and 14 bases separated the two germline ends. The CDR3 spells CASSLAGTGKGYTF. The CDR3, as DNA: TGTGCCAGCAGCTTGGCCGGAACAGGGAAAGGCTACACCTTC.